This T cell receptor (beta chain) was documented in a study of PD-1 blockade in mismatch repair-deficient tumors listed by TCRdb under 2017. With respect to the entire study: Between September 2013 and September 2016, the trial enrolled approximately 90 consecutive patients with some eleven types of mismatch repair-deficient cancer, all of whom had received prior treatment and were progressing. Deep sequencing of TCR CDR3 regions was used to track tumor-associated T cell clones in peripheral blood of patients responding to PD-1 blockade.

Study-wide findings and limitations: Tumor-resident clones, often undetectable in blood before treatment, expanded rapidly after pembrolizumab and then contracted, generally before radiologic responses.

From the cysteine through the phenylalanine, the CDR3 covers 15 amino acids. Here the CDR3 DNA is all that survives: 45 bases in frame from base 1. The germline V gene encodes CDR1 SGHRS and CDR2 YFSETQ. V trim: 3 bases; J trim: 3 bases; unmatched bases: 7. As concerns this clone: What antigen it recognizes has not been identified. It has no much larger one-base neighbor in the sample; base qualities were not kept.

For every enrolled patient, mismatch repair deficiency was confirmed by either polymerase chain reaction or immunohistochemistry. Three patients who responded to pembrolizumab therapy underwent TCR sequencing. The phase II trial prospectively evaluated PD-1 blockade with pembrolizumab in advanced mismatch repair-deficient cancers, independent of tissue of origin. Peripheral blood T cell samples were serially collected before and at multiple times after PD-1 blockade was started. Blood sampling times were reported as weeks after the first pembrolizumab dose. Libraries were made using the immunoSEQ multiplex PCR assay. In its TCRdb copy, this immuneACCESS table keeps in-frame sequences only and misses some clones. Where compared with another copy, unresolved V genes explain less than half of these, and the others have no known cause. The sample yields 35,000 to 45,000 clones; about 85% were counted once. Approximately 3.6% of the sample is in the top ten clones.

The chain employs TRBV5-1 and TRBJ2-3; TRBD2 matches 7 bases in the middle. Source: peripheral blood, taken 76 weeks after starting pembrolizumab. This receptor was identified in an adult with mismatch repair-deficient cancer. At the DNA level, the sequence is TGCGCCAGCAGCTGGAGGGGACTAAAAACAGATACGCAGTATTTT. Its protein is CASSWRGLKTDTQYF.